Sequencing of this T cell receptor (beta chain) was carried out in a study of blood T cell repertoires in COVID-19. In the study overall: Collection of acute and convalescent COVID-19 samples took place in the United States, Italy and Spain. Sources were T cells, B-cell-depleted T cells, or PBMCs; the material itself was cDNA or gDNA.

Under the authors' procedure: Amplification with reference gene primers provided the estimates of nucleated cell counts. Sequencing was performed with immunoSEQ multiplex PCR; in TCRdb, only in-frame clones are kept and a portion is missing. D and trimming come from the DNA, and the V and J calls and clone size come from that table. The sample includes around 140,000 clones, around 87% of them seen just once. V lost 6 bases to trimming and J lost 6 bases; unmatched junction nucleotides: 4. The CDR3 is made up of 15 amino acids. The V gene's germline CDR1 is LNHDA and CDR2 SQIVND (reference sequence).

This TCR was sampled from a man between 65 and 79 years old with active COVID-19. The specimen sequenced was peripheral blood. The J gene is TRBJ2-1, the V gene TRBV19; 14 bases align to TRBD2. The DNA for the CDR3 is TGTGCCAGTAGCGTAGGGACTAGCGGGAGCAATGAGCAGTTCTTC. It encodes CASSVGTSGSNEQFF.